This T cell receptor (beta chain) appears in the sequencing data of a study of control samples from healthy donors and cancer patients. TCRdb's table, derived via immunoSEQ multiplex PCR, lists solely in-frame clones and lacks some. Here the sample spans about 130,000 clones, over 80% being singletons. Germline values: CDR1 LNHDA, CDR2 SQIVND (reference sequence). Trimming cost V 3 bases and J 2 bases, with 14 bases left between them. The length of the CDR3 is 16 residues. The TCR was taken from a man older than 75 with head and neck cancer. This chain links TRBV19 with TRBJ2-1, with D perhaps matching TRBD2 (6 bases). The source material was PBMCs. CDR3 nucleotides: TGTGCCAGTAGTATCTTTGGAGGGACGGCCTACAATGAGCAGTTCTTC. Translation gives CASSIFGGTAYNEQFF.